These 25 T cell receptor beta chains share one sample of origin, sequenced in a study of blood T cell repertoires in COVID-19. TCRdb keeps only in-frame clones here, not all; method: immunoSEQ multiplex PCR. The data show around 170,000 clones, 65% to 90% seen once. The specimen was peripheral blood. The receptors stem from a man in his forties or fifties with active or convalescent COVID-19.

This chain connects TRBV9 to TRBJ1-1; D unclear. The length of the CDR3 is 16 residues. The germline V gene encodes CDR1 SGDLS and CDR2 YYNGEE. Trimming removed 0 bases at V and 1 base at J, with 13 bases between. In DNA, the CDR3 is TGTGCCAGCAGCGTAGGAGGGAGAGGGCCGAACACTGAAGCTTTCTTT. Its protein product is CASSVGGRGPNTEAFF. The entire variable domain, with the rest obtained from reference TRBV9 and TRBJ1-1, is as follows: DSGVTQTPKHLITATGQRVTLRCSPRSGDLSVYWYQQSLDQGLQFLIQYYNGEERAKGNILERFSAQQFPDLHSELNLSSLELGDSALYFCASSVGGRGPNTEAFFGQGTRLTVV.

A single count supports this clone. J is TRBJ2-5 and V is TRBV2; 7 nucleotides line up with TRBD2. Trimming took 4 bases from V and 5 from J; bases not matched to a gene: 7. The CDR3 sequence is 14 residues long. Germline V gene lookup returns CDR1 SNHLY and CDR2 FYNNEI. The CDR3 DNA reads TGTGCCAGCAGTGTGGCGGGAGCGCGGGAGACCCAGTACTTC. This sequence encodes CASSVAGARETQYF.

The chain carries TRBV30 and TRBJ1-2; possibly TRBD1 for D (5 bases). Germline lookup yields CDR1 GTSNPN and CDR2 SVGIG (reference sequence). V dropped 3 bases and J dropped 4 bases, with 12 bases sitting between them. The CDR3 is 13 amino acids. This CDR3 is CAWRTASSYGYTF. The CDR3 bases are TGTGCCTGGAGGACAGCCTCTTCCTATGGCTACACCTTC.

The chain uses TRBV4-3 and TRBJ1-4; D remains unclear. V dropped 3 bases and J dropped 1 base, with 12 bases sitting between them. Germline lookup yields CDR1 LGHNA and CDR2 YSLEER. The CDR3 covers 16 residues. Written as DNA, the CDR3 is TGCGCCAGCAGCCAGTCACCCGGGGAAACTAATGAAAAACTGTTTTTT. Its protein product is CASSQSPGETNEKLFF.

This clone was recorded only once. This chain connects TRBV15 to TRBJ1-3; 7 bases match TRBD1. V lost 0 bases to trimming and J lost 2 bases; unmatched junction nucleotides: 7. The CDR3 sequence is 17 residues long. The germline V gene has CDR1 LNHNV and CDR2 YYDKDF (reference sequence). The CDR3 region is CATSRDYGTATGNTIYF. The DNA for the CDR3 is TGTGCCACCAGCAGAGATTATGGGACAGCCACTGGAAACACCATATATTTT.

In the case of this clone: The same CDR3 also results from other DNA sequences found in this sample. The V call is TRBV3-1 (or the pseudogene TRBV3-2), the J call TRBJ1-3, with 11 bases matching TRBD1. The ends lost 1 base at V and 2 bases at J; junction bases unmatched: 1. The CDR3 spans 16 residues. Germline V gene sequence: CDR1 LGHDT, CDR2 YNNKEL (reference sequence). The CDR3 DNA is TGTGCCAGCAGCCAAGGGACAGGGGGCCCTGGAAACACCATATATTTT. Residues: CASSQGTGGPGNTIYF.

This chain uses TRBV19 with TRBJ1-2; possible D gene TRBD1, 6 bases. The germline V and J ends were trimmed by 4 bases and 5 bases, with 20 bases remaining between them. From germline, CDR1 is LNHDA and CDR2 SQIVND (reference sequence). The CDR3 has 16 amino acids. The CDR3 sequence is CASSTDPRTVRYGYTF. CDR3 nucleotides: TGTGCCAGTAGTACCGACCCGCGGACAGTCAGATATGGCTACACCTTC.

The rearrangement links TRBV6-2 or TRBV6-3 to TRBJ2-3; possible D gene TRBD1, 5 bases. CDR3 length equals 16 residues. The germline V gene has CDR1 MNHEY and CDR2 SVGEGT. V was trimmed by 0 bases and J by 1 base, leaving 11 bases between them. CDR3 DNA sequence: TGTGCCAGCAGTTACTCTGGGGCCCTCCGCACAGATACGCAGTATTTT. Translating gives CASSYSGALRTDTQYF.

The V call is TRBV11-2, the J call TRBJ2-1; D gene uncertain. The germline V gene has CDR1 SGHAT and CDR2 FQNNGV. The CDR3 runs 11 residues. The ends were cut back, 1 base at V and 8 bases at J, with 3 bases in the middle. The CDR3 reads CASSLVYEQFF. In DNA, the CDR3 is TGTGCCAGCAGCTTAGTCTATGAGCAGTTCTTC.

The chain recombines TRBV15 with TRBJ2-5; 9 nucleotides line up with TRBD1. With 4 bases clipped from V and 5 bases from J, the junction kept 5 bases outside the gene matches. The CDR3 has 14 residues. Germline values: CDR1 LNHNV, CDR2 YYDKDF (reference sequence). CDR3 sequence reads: CATSKQGAGETQYF. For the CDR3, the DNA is TGTGCCACCAGCAAACAGGGGGCTGGGGAGACCCAGTACTTC. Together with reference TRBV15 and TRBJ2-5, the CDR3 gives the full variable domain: DAMVIQNPRYQVTQFGKPVTLSCSQTLNHNVMYWYQQKSSQAPKLLFHYYDKDFNNEADTPDNFQSRRPNTSFCFLDIRSPGLGDTAMYLCATSKQGAGETQYFGPGTRLLVL.

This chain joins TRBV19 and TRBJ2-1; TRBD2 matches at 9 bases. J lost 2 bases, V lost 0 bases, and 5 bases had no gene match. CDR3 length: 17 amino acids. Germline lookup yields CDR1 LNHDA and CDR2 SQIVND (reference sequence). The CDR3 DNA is TGTGCCAGTAGTATAGAGGCTAGCGGGGCCCCCTACAATGAGCAGTTCTTC. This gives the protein CASSIEASGAPYNEQFF.

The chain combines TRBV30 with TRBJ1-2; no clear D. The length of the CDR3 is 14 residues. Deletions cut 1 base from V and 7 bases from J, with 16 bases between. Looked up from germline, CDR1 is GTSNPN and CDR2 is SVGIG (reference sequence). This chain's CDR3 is CAWSGGRGSRGYTF. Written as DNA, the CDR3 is TGTGCCTGGAGTGGAGGGAGAGGAAGTCGTGGCTACACCTTC. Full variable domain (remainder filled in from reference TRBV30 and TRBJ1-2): SQTIHQWPATLVQPVGSPLSLECTVEGTSNPNLYWYRQAAGRGLQLLFYSVGIGQISSEVPQNLSASRPQDRQFILSSKKLLLSDSGFYLCAWSGGRGSRGYTFGSGTRLTVV.

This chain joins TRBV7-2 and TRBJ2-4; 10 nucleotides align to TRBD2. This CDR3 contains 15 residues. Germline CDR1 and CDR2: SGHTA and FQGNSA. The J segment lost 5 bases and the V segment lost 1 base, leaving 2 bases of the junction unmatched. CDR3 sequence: CASSLGSGGQNIQYF. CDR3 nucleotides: TGTGCCAGCAGCTTAGGTAGCGGGGGGCAAAACATTCAGTACTTC.

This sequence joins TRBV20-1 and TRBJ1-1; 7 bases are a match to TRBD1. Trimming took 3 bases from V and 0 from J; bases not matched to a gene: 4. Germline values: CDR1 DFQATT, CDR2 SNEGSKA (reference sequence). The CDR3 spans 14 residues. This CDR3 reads CSASNRGMNTEAFF. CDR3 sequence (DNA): TGCAGTGCTAGTAACAGGGGAATGAACACTGAAGCTTTCTTT.

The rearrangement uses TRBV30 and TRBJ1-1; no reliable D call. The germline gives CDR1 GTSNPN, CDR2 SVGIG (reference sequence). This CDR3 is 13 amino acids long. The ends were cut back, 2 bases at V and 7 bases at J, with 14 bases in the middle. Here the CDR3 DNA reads TGTGCCTGGAGTACCATTAGATATTTTGAAGCTTTCTTT. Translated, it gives CAWSTIRYFEAFF.

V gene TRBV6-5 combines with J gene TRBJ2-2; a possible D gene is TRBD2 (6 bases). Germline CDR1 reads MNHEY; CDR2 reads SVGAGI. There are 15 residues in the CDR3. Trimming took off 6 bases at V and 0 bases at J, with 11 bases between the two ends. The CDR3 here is CASSSGGANTGELFF. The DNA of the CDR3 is TGTGCCAGCAGCTCGGGCGGGGCGAACACCGGGGAGCTGTTTTTT.

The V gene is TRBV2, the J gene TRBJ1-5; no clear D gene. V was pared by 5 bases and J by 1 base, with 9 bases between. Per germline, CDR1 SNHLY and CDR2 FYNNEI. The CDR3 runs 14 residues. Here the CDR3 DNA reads TGTGCCAGCAGTCCACAGTACAGCAATCAGCCCCAGCATTTT. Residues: CASSPQYSNQPQHF.

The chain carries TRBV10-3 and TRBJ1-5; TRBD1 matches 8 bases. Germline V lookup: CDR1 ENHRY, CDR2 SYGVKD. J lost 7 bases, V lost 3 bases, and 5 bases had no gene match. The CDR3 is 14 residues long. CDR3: CAISEGTGPQPQHF. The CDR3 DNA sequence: TGTGCCATCAGTGAAGGGACAGGTCCCCAGCCCCAGCATTTT.

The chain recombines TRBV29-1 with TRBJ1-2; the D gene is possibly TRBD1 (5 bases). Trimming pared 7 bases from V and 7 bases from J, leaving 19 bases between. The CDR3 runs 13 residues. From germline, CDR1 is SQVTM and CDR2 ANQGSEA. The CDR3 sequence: CSADGESQGGYTF. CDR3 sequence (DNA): TGCAGCGCTGATGGCGAAAGCCAGGGTGGCTACACCTTC.

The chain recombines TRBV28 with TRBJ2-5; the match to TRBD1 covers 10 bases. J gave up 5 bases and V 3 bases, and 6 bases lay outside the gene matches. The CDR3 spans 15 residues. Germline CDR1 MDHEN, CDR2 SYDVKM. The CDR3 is CASSFLGQGGETQYF. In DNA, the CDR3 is TGTGCCAGCAGTTTCCTCGGACAGGGGGGCGAGACCCAGTACTTC.

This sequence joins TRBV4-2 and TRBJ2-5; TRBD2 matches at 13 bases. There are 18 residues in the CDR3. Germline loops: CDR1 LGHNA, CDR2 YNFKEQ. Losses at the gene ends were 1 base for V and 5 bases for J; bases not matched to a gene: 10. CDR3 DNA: TGTGCCAGCAGCCAAGCCCCACTAGCGGGGGGGCCCAGGGAGACCCAGTACTTC. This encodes CASSQAPLAGGPRETQYF.

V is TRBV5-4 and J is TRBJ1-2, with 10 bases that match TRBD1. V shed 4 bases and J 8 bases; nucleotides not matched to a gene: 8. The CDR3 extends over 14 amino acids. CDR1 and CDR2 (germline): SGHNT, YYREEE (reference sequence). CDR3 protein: CASSQDSDRGGYTF. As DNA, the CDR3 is TGTGCCAGCAGCCAGGATTCGGACAGGGGGGGCTACACCTTC.

The CDR3 region is CASSYSAGRGRFSGELFF. CDR3 nucleotide sequence: TGTGCCAGCAGTTACTCGGCCGGCAGGGGGCGTTTTTCCGGGGAGCTGTTTTTT. This chain links TRBV6-2 or TRBV6-3 with TRBJ2-2; TRBD1 agrees at 8 bases. This CDR3 is built from 18 residues. The J segment lost 6 bases and the V segment lost 0 bases, leaving 12 bases of the junction unmatched. Germline V gene data show CDR1 as MNHEY and CDR2 as SVGEGT.

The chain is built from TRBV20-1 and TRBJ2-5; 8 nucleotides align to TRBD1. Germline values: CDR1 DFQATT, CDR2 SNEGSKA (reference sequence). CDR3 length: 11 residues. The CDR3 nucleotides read TGCAGCCCACAGGGGGAAGAGACCCAGTACTTC. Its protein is CSPQGEETQYF.

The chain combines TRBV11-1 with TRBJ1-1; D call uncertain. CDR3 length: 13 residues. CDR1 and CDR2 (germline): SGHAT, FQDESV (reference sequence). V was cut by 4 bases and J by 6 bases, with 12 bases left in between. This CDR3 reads CASSSEPAAEAFF. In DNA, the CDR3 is TGTGCCAGCAGCTCCGAACCTGCAGCTGAAGCTTTCTTT.